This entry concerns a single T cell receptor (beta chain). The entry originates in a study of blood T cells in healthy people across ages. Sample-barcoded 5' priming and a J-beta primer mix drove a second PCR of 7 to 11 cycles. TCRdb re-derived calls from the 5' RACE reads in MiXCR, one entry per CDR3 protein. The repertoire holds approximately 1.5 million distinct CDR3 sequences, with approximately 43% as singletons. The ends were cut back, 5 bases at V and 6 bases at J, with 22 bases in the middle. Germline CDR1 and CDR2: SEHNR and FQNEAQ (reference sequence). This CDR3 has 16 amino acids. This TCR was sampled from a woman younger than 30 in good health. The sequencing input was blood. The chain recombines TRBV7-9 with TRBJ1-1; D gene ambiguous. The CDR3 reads CASSPQPRRFGSEAFF. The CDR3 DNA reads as TGTGCCAGCAGCCCCCAGCCCCGCCGGTTTGGCTCTGAAGCTTTCTTT.